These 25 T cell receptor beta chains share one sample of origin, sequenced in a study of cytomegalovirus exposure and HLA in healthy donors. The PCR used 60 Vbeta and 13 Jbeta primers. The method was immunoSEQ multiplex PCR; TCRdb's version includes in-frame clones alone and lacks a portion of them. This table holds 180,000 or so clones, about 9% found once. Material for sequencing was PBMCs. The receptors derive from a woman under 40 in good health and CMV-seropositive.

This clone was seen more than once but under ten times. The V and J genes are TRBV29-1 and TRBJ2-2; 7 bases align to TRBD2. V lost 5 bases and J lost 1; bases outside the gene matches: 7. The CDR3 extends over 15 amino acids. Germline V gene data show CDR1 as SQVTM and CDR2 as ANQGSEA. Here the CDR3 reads CSVMGAGLNTGELFF. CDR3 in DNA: TGCAGCGTTATGGGAGCGGGACTGAACACCGGGGAGCTGTTTTTT.

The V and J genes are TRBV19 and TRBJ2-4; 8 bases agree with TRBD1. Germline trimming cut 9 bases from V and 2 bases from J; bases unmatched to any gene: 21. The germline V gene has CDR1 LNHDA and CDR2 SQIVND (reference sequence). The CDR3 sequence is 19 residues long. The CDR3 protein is CASNPVGTGSLASKNIQYF. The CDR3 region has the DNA TGTGCCAGCAACCCCGTTGGGACAGGTTCGCTAGCTTCCAAAAACATTCAGTACTTC. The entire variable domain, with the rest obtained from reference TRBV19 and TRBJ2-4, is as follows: DGGITQSPKYLFRKEGQNVTLSCEQNLNHDAMYWYRQDPGQGLRLIYYSQIVNDFQKGDIAEGYSVSREKKESFPLTVTSAQKNPTAFYLCASNPVGTGSLASKNIQYFGAGTRLSVL.

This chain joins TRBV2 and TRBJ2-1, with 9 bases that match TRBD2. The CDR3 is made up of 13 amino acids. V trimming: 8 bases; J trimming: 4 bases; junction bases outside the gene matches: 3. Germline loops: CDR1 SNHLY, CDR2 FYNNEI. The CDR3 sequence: CASETSGYNEQFF. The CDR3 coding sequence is TGTGCCAGCGAAACTAGCGGGTACAATGAGCAGTTCTTC.

CDR3 in DNA: TGTGCCAGCAGTGAAGCGCGGGGGACTGAAGCTTTCTTT. It specifies CASSEARGTEAFF. The gene calls are TRBV6-1 and TRBJ1-1, with a weak D call TRBD1 (5 bases). Germline CDR1 is MNHNS and CDR2 is SASEGT. The CDR3 runs 13 residues. Trimming took off 0 bases at V and 5 bases at J, with 7 bases between the two ends.

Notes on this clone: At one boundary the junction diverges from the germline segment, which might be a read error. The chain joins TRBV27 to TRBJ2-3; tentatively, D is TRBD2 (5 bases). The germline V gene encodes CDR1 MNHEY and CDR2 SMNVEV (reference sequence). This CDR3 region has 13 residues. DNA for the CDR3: TGTGCCGGCAGTTTAGAGGGAACAGATACGCAGTATTTT. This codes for CAGSLEGTDTQYF.

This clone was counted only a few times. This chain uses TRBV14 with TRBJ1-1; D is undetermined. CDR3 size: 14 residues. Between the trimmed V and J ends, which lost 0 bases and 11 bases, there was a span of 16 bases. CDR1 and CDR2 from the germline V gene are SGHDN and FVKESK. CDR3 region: CASSQDSFWRLAFF. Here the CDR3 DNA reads TGTGCCAGCAGCCAAGATAGTTTTTGGAGGTTGGCTTTCTTT.

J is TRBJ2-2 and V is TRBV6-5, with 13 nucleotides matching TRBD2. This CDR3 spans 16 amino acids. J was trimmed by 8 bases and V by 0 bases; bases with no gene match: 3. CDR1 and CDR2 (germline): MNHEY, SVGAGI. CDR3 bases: TGTGCCAGCAGTTACTCGACTAGCGGGAGGTGGGGGGAGCTGTTTTTT. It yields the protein CASSYSTSGRWGELFF.

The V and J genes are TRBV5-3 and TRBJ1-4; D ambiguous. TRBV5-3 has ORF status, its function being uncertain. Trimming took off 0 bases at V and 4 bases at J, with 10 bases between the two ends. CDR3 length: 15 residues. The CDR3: CARSLAPVHNEKLFF. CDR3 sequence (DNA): TGTGCCAGAAGCTTGGCACCGGTCCATAATGAAAAACTGTTTTTT.

The DNA of the CDR3 is TGTGCCTGGAGTCTTTCTACCGCCCAGTACTTC. It encodes CAWSLSTAQYF. The chain recombines TRBV30 with TRBJ2-5; D not resolved. CDR3 size: 11 residues. Germline CDR1 reads GTSNPN; CDR2 reads SVGIG (reference sequence). With 2 bases removed from V and 9 bases from J, the gap between germline ends came to 10 bases.

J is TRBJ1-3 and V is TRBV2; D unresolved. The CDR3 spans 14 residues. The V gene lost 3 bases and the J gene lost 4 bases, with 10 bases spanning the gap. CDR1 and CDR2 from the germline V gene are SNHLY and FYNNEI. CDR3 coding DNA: TGTGCCAGCAGTGACCAGGCCGTGGGAAACACCATATATTTT. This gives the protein CASSDQAVGNTIYF.

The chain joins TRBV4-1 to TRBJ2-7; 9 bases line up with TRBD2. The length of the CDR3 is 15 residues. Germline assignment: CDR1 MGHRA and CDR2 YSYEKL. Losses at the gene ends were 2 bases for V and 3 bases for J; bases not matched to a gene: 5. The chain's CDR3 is CASSQLAGASYEQYF. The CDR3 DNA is TGCGCCAGCAGCCAATTAGCGGGAGCAAGCTACGAGCAGTACTTC.

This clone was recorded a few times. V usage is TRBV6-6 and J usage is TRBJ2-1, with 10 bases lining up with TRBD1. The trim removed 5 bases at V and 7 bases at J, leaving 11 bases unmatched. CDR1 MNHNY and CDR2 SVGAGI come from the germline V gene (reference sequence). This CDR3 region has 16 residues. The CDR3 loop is CASSPRQGAFMNEQFF. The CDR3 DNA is TGTGCCAGCAGTCCGAGACAGGGGGCTTTTATGAATGAGCAGTTCTTC.

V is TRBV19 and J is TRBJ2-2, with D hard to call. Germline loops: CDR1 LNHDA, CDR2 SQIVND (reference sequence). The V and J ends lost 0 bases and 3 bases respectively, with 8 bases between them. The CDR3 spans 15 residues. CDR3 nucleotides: TGTGCCAGTAGTATAGATCAGATATACACCGGGGAGCTGTTTTTT. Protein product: CASSIDQIYTGELFF.

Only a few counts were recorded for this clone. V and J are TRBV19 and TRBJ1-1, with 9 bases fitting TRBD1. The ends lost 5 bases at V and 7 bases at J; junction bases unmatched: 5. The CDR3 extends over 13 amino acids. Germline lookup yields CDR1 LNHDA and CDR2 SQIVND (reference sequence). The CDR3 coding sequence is TGTGCCAGTAGTGCCTGGGACAGGGTTGAAGCTTTCTTT. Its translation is CASSAWDRVEAFF.

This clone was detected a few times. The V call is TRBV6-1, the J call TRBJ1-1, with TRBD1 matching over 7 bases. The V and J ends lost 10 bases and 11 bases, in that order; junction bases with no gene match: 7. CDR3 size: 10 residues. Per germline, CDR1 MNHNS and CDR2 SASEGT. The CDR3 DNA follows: TGTGCCACGCACAGGGGTAAGGCTTTCTTT. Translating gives CATHRGKAFF.

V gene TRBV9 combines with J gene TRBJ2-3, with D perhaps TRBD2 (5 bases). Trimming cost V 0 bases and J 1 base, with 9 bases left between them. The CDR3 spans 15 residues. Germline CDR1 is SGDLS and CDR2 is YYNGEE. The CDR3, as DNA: TGTGCCAGCAGCGTAGAGGGAGAGGGCACAGATACGCAGTATTTT. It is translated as CASSVEGEGTDTQYF.

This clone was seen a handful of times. The CDR3 DNA follows: TGTGCCAGCAGTCTCCTGAGGGGGGAGCTGTTTTTT. It codes for CASSLLRGELFF. This chain connects TRBV2 to TRBJ2-2; D remains ambiguous. The germline V and J ends were trimmed by 5 bases and 8 bases, with 9 bases remaining between them. The length of the CDR3 is 12 residues. CDR1 and CDR2 from the germline V gene are SNHLY and FYNNEI.

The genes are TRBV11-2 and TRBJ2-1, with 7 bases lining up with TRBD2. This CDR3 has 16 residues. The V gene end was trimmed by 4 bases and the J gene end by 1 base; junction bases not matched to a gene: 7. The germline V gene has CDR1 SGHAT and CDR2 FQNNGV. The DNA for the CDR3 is TGTGCCAGCAGCTCCAGGACTAGTCGATCCTACAATGAGCAGTTCTTC. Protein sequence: CASSSRTSRSYNEQFF.

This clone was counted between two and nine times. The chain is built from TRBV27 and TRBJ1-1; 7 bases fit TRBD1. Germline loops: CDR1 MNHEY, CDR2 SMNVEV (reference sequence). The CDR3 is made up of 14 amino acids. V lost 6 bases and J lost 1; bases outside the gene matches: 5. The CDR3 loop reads CASRTGNWNTEAFF. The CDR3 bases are TGTGCCAGCAGGACAGGGAATTGGAACACTGAAGCTTTCTTT.

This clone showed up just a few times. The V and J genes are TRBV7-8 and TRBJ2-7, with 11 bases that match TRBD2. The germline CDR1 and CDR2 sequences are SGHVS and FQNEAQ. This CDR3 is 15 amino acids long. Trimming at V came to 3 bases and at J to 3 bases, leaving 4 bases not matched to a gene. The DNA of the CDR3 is TGTGCCAGCAGCTTCTCCGGGACTAGCGGCTACGAGCAGTACTTC. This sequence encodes CASSFSGTSGYEQYF.

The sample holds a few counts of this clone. DNA for the CDR3: TGTGCCTGGAGTGTGTCAGGGTGGCAGCCCCAGCATTTT. Encoded protein: CAWSVSGWQPQHF. V is TRBV30 and J is TRBJ1-5; the D gene is possibly TRBD1 (5 bases). The V end lost 0 bases, the J end lost 7 bases, and 10 bases lay between the germline ends. The CDR3 has 13 residues. CDR1 and CDR2 from the germline V gene are GTSNPN and SVGIG (reference sequence).

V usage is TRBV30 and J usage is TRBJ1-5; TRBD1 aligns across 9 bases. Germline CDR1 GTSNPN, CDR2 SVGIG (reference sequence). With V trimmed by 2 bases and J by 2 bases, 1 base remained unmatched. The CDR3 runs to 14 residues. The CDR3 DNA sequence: TGTGCCTGGAGTACAGGGGGCCGCAATCAGCCCCAGCATTTT. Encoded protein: CAWSTGGRNQPQHF.

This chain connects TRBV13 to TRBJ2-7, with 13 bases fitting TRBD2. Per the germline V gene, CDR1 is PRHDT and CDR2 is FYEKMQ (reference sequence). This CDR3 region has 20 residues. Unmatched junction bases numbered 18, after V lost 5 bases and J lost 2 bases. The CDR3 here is CASSLGLAGAPTLSTYEQYF. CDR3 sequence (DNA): TGTGCCAGCAGCCTCGGACTAGCGGGAGCTCCCACCTTATCCACCTACGAGCAGTACTTC.

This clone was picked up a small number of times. CDR3 DNA: TGTGCCAGCAGTCGGGAGGGGCTTAGCTACGAGCAGTACTTC. This translates into CASSREGLSYEQYF. The chain recombines TRBV27 with TRBJ2-7; 8 nucleotides match TRBD2. Germline trimming cut 5 bases from V and 3 bases from J; bases unmatched to any gene: 6. Looked up from germline, CDR1 is MNHEY and CDR2 is SMNVEV (reference sequence). This CDR3 has 14 amino acids.

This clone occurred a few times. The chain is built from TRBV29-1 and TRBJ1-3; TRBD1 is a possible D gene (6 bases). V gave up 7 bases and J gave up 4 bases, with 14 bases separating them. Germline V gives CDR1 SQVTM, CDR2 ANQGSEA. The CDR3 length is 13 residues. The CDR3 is CSGTRGSGNTIYF. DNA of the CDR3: TGCAGCGGGACCAGGGGCTCGGGAAACACCATATATTTT.